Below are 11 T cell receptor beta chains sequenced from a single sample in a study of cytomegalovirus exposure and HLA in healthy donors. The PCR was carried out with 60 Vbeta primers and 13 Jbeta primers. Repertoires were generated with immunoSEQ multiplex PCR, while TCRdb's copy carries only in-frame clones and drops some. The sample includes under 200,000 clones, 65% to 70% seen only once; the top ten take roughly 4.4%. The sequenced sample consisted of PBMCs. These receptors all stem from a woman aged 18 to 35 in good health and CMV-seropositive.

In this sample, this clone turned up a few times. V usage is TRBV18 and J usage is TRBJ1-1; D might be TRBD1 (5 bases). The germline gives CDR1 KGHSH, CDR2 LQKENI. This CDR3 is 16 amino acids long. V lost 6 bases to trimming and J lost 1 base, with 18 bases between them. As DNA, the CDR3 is TGTGCCAGCTCCCTCCCCGGGACTCGGACGAACACTGAAGCTTTCTTT. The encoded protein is CASSLPGTRTNTEAFF.

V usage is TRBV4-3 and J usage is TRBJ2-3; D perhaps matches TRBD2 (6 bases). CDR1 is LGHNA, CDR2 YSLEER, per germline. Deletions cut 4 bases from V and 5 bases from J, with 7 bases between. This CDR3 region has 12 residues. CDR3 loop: CASSLSGDTQYF. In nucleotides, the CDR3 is TGCGCCAGCAGCCTTAGCGGAGATACGCAGTATTTT.

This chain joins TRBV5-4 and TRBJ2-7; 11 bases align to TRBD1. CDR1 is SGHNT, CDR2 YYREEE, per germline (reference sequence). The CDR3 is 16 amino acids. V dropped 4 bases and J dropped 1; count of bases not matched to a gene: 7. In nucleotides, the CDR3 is TGTGCCAGCAGCGTGCTGGGACAGGGGGGATCCTACGAGCAGTACTTC. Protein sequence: CASSVLGQGGSYEQYF.

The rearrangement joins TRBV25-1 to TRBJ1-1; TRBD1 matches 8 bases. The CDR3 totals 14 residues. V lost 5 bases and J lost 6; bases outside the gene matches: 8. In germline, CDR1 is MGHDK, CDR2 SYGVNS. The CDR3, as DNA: TGTGCCAGCAGTCAAACAGACAGGGGCCCTGAAGCTTTCTTT. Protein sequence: CASSQTDRGPEAFF.

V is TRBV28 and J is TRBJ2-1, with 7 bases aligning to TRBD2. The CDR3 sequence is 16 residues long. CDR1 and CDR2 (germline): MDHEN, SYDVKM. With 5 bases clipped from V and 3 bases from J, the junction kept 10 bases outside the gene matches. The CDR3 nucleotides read TGTGCCAGCAGTGGGGAGGGAGCGCAATACTACAATGAGCAGTTCTTC. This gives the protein CASSGEGAQYYNEQFF.

The CDR3 nucleotides are TGCGCCAGCAGCTTGTACTATGAGCAGTTCTTC. Amino acid sequence: CASSLYYEQFF. The chain joins TRBV5-1 to TRBJ2-1; D is undetermined. The germline gives CDR1 SGHRS, CDR2 YFSETQ. The CDR3 spans 11 residues. Trimming took 1 base from V and 8 from J, leaving 4 bases between them.

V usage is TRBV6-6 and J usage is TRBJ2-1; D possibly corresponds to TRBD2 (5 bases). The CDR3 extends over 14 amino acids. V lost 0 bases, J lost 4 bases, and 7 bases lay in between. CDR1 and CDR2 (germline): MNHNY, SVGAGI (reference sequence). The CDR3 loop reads CASSYSRVYNEQFF. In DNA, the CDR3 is TGTGCCAGCAGTTACTCGAGGGTGTACAATGAGCAGTTCTTC.

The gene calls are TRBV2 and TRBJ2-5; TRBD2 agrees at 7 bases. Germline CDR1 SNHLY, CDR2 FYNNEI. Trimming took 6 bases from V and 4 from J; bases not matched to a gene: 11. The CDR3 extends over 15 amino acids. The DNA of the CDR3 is TGTGCCAGCAGCCTCGACCGGGAGGCTGGAGAGACCCAGTACTTC. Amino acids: CASSLDREAGETQYF.

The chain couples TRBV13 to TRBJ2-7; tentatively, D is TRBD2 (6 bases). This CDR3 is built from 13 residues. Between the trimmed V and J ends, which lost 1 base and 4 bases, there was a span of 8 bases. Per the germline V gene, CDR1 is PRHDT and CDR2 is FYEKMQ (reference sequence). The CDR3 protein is CASSLVGGYEQYF. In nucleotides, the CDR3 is TGTGCCAGCAGCTTAGTAGGAGGGTACGAGCAGTACTTC. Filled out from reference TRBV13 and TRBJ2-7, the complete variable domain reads AAGVIQSPRHLIKEKRETATLKCYPIPRHDTVYWYQQGPGQDPQFLISFYEKMQSDKGSIPDRFSAQQFSDYHSELNMSSLELGDSALYFCASSLVGGYEQYFGPGTRLTVT.

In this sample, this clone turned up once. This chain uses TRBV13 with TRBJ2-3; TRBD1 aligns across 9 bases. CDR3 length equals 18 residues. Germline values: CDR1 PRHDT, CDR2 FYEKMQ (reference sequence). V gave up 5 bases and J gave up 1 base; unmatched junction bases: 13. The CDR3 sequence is CASSRRDRDFWGTDTQYF. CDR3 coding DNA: TGTGCCAGCAGCCGACGGGACAGGGACTTTTGGGGCACAGATACGCAGTATTTT.

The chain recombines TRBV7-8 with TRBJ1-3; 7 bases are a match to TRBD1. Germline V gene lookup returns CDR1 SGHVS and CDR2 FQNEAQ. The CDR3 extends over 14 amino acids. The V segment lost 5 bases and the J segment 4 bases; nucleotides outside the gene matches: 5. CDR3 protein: CASSPTGVGNTIYF. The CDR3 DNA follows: TGTGCCAGCAGCCCTACAGGGGTCGGAAACACCATATATTTT.